This TCR beta chain was identified during a study of CD8+ T cells in alopecia areata. Notes on the study in general: Tofacitinib significantly brought down scalp clonality and expanded CD8+ clones among top 100.

The authors extracted RNA and reverse transcribed it into cDNA as the sequencing template. Sequenced by immunoSEQ multiplex PCR; TCRdb stores in-frame clones only, minus some. The data hold around 190,000 clones, with approximately 56% observed a single time. This clone was seen only once. Its antigen is unidentified. Treatment defined: oral pan-JAK inhibitor, 5-10 mg twice daily. Obtained from alopecia areata patients were lesional scalp punch biopsies along with peripheral blood. Germline CDR1 MNHEY, CDR2 SMNVEV (reference sequence). The ends were cut back, 8 bases at V and 1 base at J, with 8 bases in the middle. The CDR3 loop spans 13 amino acids.

The rearrangement joins TRBV27 to TRBJ2-2; no clear D gene. Sequences were derived from CD4+ T cells sorted from blood, sampled at week 4, from a patient treated with tofacitinib. The TCR sequence derives from a human donor with alopecia areata. CDR3 amino acids: CASGDWNTGELFF. Written as DNA, the CDR3 is TGTGCCAGCGGTGATTGGAACACCGGGGAGCTGTTTTTT.